The 32 T cell receptor beta chains reported below all come from one sample, sequenced in a study of spatial heterogeneity in lung cancer (dated by TCRdb to the late 2010s). The time point tag for this specimen amounts to: sample taken at primary tumor resection. For TCR sequencing, whole RNA was extracted from tumor and nontumor lung tissue, or from cryopreserved PBMC samples, and no cell sorting was done. The library relied on 5' RACE. The sequencing machine was a NextSeq 500. TCRdb reran the public reads through fastp at Q25 and MiXCR, keeping productive beta chains. Rows are unified per CDR3 protein, each entry keeping the most common DNA and genes. In this sample the table shows about 40,000 distinct CDR3 sequences, roughly 5.6% of which occur a single time. Just over 25% of the sample lies in the top ten. The sample consisted of PBMCs, taken at surgery. The receptor source for this set is a female donor with early-stage non-small cell lung cancer.

This clonotype was seen repeatedly, ten times or more. The J gene is TRBJ2-3, the V gene TRBV29-1; TRBD1 matches at 7 bases. This CDR3 contains 13 residues. Germline CDR1 and CDR2: SQVTM and ANQGSEA. The V and J ends lost 3 bases and 1 base, in that order; junction bases with no gene match: 1. The CDR3 DNA follows: TGCAGCGTTGACCAGGGGGGCACAGATACGCAGTATTTT. The encoded protein is CSVDQGGTDTQYF.

This clonotype was detected only a few times. The CDR3: CASSLLRGAGYTF. The CDR3 DNA is TGTGCCAGCAGCTTATTGCGTGGGGCTGGCTACACCTTC. The chain recombines TRBV5-4 with TRBJ1-2; TRBD1 might be the D (5 bases). Germline V CDR1 and CDR2: SGHNT, YYREEE (reference sequence). The CDR3 runs 13 residues. V was shortened by 2 bases and J by 7 bases, with 12 bases between the two germline ends. Drawing the rest from reference TRBV5-4 and TRBJ1-2, the complete variable domain is ETGVTQSPTHLIKTRGQQVTLRCSSQSGHNTVSWYQQALGQGPQFIFQYYREEENGRGNFPPRFSGLQFPNYSSELNVNALELDDSALYLCASSLLRGAGYTFGSGTRLTVV.

This clonotype was recorded many times. The CDR3 is CASSLGAVNTEAFF. The CDR3 DNA follows: TGCGCCAGCAGCTTGGGGGCGGTGAACACTGAAGCTTTCTTT. V gene TRBV5-1 combines with J gene TRBJ1-1; D not certain. Germline CDR1 reads SGHRS; CDR2 reads YFSETQ. The V and J ends lost 0 bases and 0 bases respectively, with 6 bases between them. There are 14 residues in the CDR3.

This clonotype appeared many times. The chain uses TRBV20-1 and TRBJ2-3; 9 bases map to TRBD1. In germline, CDR1 is DFQATT, CDR2 SNEGSKA (reference sequence). This CDR3 contains 17 residues. With 2 bases clipped from V and 5 bases from J, the junction kept 14 bases outside the gene matches. CDR3 in DNA: TGCAGTGCTAGACCTATAAAACCGGGACAGGGAAAAGATACGCAGTATTTT. It encodes CSARPIKPGQGKDTQYF.

This clonotype counts as medium-sized (0.01 to 0.1%). The chain carries TRBV2 and TRBJ1-6; the D is unclear. Between the trimmed V and J ends, which lost 1 base and 7 bases, there was a span of 11 bases. The CDR3 is 15 amino acids. Germline V lookup: CDR1 SNHLY, CDR2 FYNNEI. The CDR3 loop is CASSEDQQLNSPLHF. CDR3 nucleotide sequence: TGTGCCAGCAGTGAAGATCAACAGTTAAATTCACCCCTCCACTTT.

The rearrangement uses TRBV3-1 and TRBJ2-1; either TRBD1 or TRBD2 may fit D (5 bases each). The CDR3 has 11 residues. With 11 bases removed from V and 10 bases from J, the gap between germline ends came to 15 bases. Germline V CDR1 and CDR2: LGHDT, YNNKEL (reference sequence). CDR3 amino acids: CAARGAWEQFF. CDR3 coding DNA: TGTGCCGCCCGAGGGGCTTGGGAGCAGTTCTTC.

This clonotype was found many times. The chain couples TRBV28 to TRBJ2-7; D may be TRBD1 or TRBD2 (5 bases each). With 3 bases removed from V and 7 bases from J, the gap between germline ends came to 13 bases. This CDR3 is 13 amino acids long. Germline V gene sequence: CDR1 MDHEN, CDR2 SYDVKM. The CDR3 sequence: CASSFMTGAEQYF. The CDR3 DNA follows: TGTGCCAGCAGTTTTATGACCGGGGCTGAGCAGTACTTC.

This chain uses TRBV5-1 with TRBJ1-2, with TRBD1 matching 9 bases. J lost 5 bases, V lost 3 bases, and 8 bases had no gene match. The CDR3 is 15 residues long. Looked up from germline, CDR1 is SGHRS and CDR2 is YFSETQ. The CDR3, as DNA: TGCGCCAGCAGCTCCCCGGACAGGGGAGTTTATGGCTACACCTTC. Translated: CASSSPDRGVYGYTF. The variable domain in full, completed from reference TRBV5-1 and TRBJ1-2, reads KAGVTQTPRYLIKTRGQQVTLSCSPISGHRSVSWYQQTPGQGLQFLFEYFSETQRNKGNFPGRFSGRQFSNSRSEMNVSTLELGDSALYLCASSSPDRGVYGYTFGSGTRLTVV.

At least ten counts were recorded for this clonotype. This rearrangement joins TRBV7-2 to TRBJ2-7; perhaps TRBD2 as D (5 bases). This CDR3 has 14 residues. V lost 6 bases and J 2 bases, leaving 14 bases between the germline ends. Germline lookup yields CDR1 SGHTA and CDR2 FQGNSA. This chain's CDR3 is CASSSGPAAYEQYF. DNA for the CDR3: TGTGCCAGCAGTTCCGGGCCAGCGGCCTACGAGCAGTACTTC. Variable domain in full (rest from reference TRBV7-2 and TRBJ2-7): GAGVSQSPSNKVTEKGKDVELRCDPISGHTALYWYRQSLGQGLEFLIYFQGNSAPDKSGLPSDRFSAERTGGSVSTLTIQRTQQEDSAVYLCASSSGPAAYEQYFGPGTRLTVT.

This clonotype was counted between two and nine times. The chain has TRBV18 and TRBJ2-1, with D possibly TRBD1 on 6 matching bases. Trimming stripped 4 bases from V and 7 bases from J, with 11 bases between. Germline CDR1 KGHSH, CDR2 LQKENI. The CDR3 length is 13 residues. CDR3 protein: CASSLDRTNEQFF. DNA for the CDR3: TGTGCCAGCTCACTCGACAGGACTAATGAGCAGTTCTTC. The whole variable domain, remainder taken from reference TRBV18 and TRBJ2-1, is NAGVMQNPRHLVRRRGQEARLRCSPMKGHSHVYWYRQLPEEGLKFMVYLQKENIIDESGMPKERFSAEFPKEGPSILRIQQVVRGDSAAYFCASSLDRTNEQFFGPGTRLTVL.

This clonotype occurred many times. The chain employs TRBV12-3 or TRBV12-4 and TRBJ2-5; D call uncertain. The germline V and J ends were trimmed by 5 bases and 5 bases, with 15 bases remaining between them. The CDR3 covers 14 residues. The CDR3 is CASSPDGSEETQYF. The CDR3 DNA is TGTGCCAGCAGTCCTGACGGATCTGAGGAGACCCAGTACTTC.

There are a few counts of this clonotype. This chain joins TRBV4-2 and TRBJ2-7; 7 bases match TRBD1. Germline CDR1 reads LGHNA; CDR2 reads YNFKEQ. CDR3 length: 13 residues. V gave up 1 base and J gave up 6 bases; unmatched junction bases: 3. The CDR3 DNA follows: TGTGCCAGCAGCCAAGGACAGGGTTCCGAGCAGTACTTC. As protein: CASSQGQGSEQYF.

This clonotype has at least ten counts. The J gene is TRBJ1-1, the V gene TRBV4-2; D ambiguous. CDR1 is LGHNA and CDR2 is YNFKEQ in the germline V gene. The CDR3 length is 14 residues. The V end lost 2 bases, the J end lost 1 base, and 8 bases lay between the germline ends. The CDR3 protein is CASSQSGKNTEAFF. CDR3 coding DNA: TGTGCCAGCAGCCAAAGCGGGAAGAACACTGAAGCTTTCTTT.

This clonotype was picked up a small number of times. This chain connects TRBV12-5 to TRBJ2-3, with 8 bases lining up with TRBD1. V dropped 3 bases and J dropped 6; count of bases not matched to a gene: 5. Germline lookup yields CDR1 LGHNT and CDR2 FRNRAP. The CDR3 spans 14 residues. CDR3 sequence: CASGLGQGADTQYF. CDR3 nucleotide sequence: TGTGCTAGTGGTTTAGGACAGGGCGCGGATACGCAGTATTTT.

The chain carries TRBV4-2 and TRBJ1-1; 7 bases agree with TRBD1. J lost 0 bases, V lost 4 bases, and 8 bases had no gene match. The CDR3 is made up of 16 amino acids. Germline CDR1 reads LGHNA; CDR2 reads YNFKEQ. The CDR3 region is CASSPDPGQMNTEAFF. DNA of the CDR3: TGTGCCAGCAGCCCCGATCCGGGACAGATGAACACTGAAGCTTTCTTT.

This clonotype was detected ten times or more. The CDR3 reads CASSQDRFRGQTEAFF. CDR3 nucleotides: TGTGCCAGCAGCCAAGATCGGTTCAGGGGGCAAACTGAAGCTTTCTTT. This sequence joins TRBV14 and TRBJ1-1; 8 positions match TRBD1. J gave up 5 bases and V 0 bases, and 8 bases lay outside the gene matches. Germline V gene data show CDR1 as SGHDN and CDR2 as FVKESK. The CDR3 covers 16 residues.

The chain employs TRBV24-1 and TRBJ1-5; D not resolved. CDR1 KGHDR and CDR2 SFDVKD come from the germline V gene. Deletions cut 0 bases from V and 0 bases from J, with 2 bases between. The CDR3 has 14 amino acids. CDR3 DNA: TGTGCCACCAGTGATTTGCGTAGCAATCAGCCCCAGCATTTT. Translated, it gives CATSDLRSNQPQHF.

This clonotype showed up many times. The chain is built from TRBV6-2 or TRBV6-3 and TRBJ1-5; D is undetermined. Per the germline V gene, CDR1 is MNHEY and CDR2 is SVGEGT. The length of the CDR3 is 14 residues. Trimming took 7 bases from V and 1 from J, leaving 11 bases between them. CDR3 sequence reads: CASTLGGSNQPQHF. The DNA for the CDR3 is TGTGCCAGCACCCTAGGTGGGAGCAATCAGCCCCAGCATTTT.

This clonotype was detected ten times or more. The CDR3, as DNA: TGTGCCAGCGGGCGGGGGACAGGGGGCTGGTACGGCTACACCTTC. Its translation: CASGRGTGGWYGYTF. This chain links TRBV28 with TRBJ1-2; 12 positions agree with TRBD1. CDR1 and CDR2 from the germline V gene are MDHEN and SYDVKM. The CDR3 runs to 15 residues. Trimming removed 8 bases from V and 8 bases from J; junction bases left unmatched: 12.

This clonotype was observed at least ten times. The genes are TRBV29-1 and TRBJ2-1, with 11 bases identical to TRBD2. V was pared by 4 bases and J by 4 bases, with 15 bases of the junction left unmatched. The CDR3 is 18 residues long. Germline CDR1 and CDR2: SQVTM and ANQGSEA. Here the CDR3 reads CSVASWGSGGAWYNEQFF. In DNA form, the CDR3 reads TGCAGCGTTGCTAGCTGGGGTAGCGGGGGGGCATGGTACAATGAGCAGTTCTTC.

This clonotype appeared a few times. V is TRBV2 and J is TRBJ2-3, with 11 bases that match TRBD2. Germline CDR1 and CDR2: SNHLY and FYNNEI. This CDR3 spans 18 amino acids. Trimming at V came to 10 bases and at J to 6 bases, leaving 21 bases not matched to a gene. The CDR3 protein is CAIFSTGLADSSWDTQYF. The CDR3 nucleotides read TGTGCCATCTTCTCAACGGGACTAGCGGACTCGTCATGGGATACGCAGTATTTT.

This clonotype showed up many times. The rearrangement uses TRBV6-1 and TRBJ1-5; the D gene is possibly TRBD1 (5 bases). CDR3 length equals 18 residues. The germline V gene has CDR1 MNHNS and CDR2 SASEGT. Trimming took 3 bases from V and 0 from J, leaving 18 bases between them. In DNA form, the CDR3 reads TGTGCCAGCAGTGATACGTTTTTGGGGGTTTATAGCAATCAGCCCCAGCATTTT. This gives the protein CASSDTFLGVYSNQPQHF.

This clonotype appeared many times. CDR3: CASSPRGRHEQYF. The CDR3 nucleotides are TGTGCCAGCAGCCCCAGGGGTCGGCACGAGCAGTACTTC. The chain employs TRBV2 and TRBJ2-7; possible D gene TRBD1, 6 bases. CDR1 and CDR2 (germline): SNHLY, FYNNEI. V was pared by 6 bases and J by 5 bases, with 14 bases between. The CDR3 is 13 amino acids. The whole variable domain, filled in from reference TRBV2 and TRBJ2-7, reads EPEVTQTPSHQVTQMGQEVILRCVPISNHLYFYWYRQILGQKVEFLVSFYNNEISEKSEIFDDQFSVERPDGSNFTLKIRSTKLEDSAMYFCASSPRGRHEQYFGPGTRLTVT.

This clonotype was recorded many times. The chain is built from TRBV29-1 and TRBJ1-2; no clear D gene. The CDR3 is 12 amino acids. V shed 3 bases and J shed 7 bases, with 12 bases lying between them. Germline assignment: CDR1 SQVTM and CDR2 ANQGSEA. CDR3 DNA sequence: TGCAGCGTTGACGCCGCGGGTCTTGGCTACACCTTC. The encoded protein is CSVDAAGLGYTF. Filled out from reference TRBV29-1 and TRBJ1-2, the complete variable domain reads SAVISQKPSRDICQRGTSLTIQCQVDSQVTMMFWYRQQPGQSLTLIATANQGSEATYESGFVIDKFPISRPNLTFSTLTVSNMSPEDSSIYLCSVDAAGLGYTFGSGTRLTVV.

This clonotype was observed at least ten times. CDR3 sequence reads: CASSLPMGSGFRGGVGNTQYF. The CDR3 DNA reads TGTGCCAGCAGCTTGCCGATGGGTAGCGGGTTCCGCGGGGGGGTCGGAAATACGCAGTATTTT. This chain joins TRBV7-2 and TRBJ2-3; 9 bases map to TRBD2. CDR1 SGHTA and CDR2 FQGNSA come from the germline V gene. V gave up 3 bases and J gave up 7 bases; unmatched junction bases: 26. The CDR3 is made up of 21 amino acids. Full variable domain (rest looked up from reference TRBV7-2 and TRBJ2-3): GAGVSQSPSNKVTEKGKDVELRCDPISGHTALYWYRQSLGQGLEFLIYFQGNSAPDKSGLPSDRFSAERTGGSVSTLTIQRTQQEDSAVYLCASSLPMGSGFRGGVGNTQYFGPGTRLTVL.

This clonotype appeared many times. The chain joins TRBV28 to TRBJ1-1, with D possibly TRBD1 on 6 matching bases. CDR3 size: 15 residues. Trimming took off 6 bases at V and 6 bases at J, with 20 bases between the two ends. Germline CDR1 and CDR2: MDHEN and SYDVKM. CDR3 region: CASSAPDSAWPEAFF. CDR3 nucleotide sequence: TGTGCCAGCAGCGCCCCGGACAGCGCTTGGCCTGAAGCTTTCTTT.

This clonotype has a count of ten or more. V gene TRBV25-1 combines with J gene TRBJ1-3, with D unresolved. Trimming left V 6 bases short and J 9 bases short, with 9 bases between. The CDR3 extends over 11 amino acids. Germline lookup yields CDR1 MGHDK and CDR2 SYGVNS. CDR3 amino acids: CASSPGSTIYF. CDR3 DNA sequence: TGTGCCAGCAGCCCGGGGTCCACCATATATTTT. Full variable domain (missing parts from reference TRBV25-1 and TRBJ1-3): EADIYQTPRYLVIGTGKKITLECSQTMGHDKMYWYQQDPGMELHLIHYSYGVNSTEKGDLSSESTVSRIRTEHFPLTLESARPSHTSQYLCASSPGSTIYFGEGSWLTVV.

This clonotype is medium-sized in the sample. The chain links TRBV2 to TRBJ1-5, with TRBD1 identical over 8 bases. Germline CDR1 SNHLY, CDR2 FYNNEI. This CDR3 region has 14 residues. J was trimmed by 7 bases and V by 3 bases; bases with no gene match: 5. The CDR3 DNA follows: TGTGCCAGCAGTGAGGACAGGGTGCGGCAGCCCCAGCATTTT. Amino acids: CASSEDRVRQPQHF.

This clonotype appeared many times. The chain employs TRBV5-1 and TRBJ2-2; D ambiguous. The germline V gene encodes CDR1 SGHRS and CDR2 YFSETQ. Deletions cut 5 bases from V and 1 base from J, with 15 bases between. CDR3 length: 16 residues. CDR3 bases: TGCGCCAGCAGGTCTCAGCTGACGGGGAACACCGGGGAGCTGTTTTTT. Its protein product is CASRSQLTGNTGELFF.

The rearrangement links TRBV20-1 to TRBJ2-3; TRBD2 matches at 7 bases. J was trimmed by 6 bases and V by 6 bases; bases with no gene match: 9. The CDR3 consists of 13 residues. Germline loops: CDR1 DFQATT, CDR2 SNEGSKA (reference sequence). The CDR3, as DNA: TGCAGTGCCCTGGGGAGGGCCAGGGATACGCAGTATTTT. Amino acids: CSALGRARDTQYF.

This clonotype has at least ten counts. The chain combines TRBV20-1 with TRBJ1-3, with 8 bases identical to TRBD1. CDR1 and CDR2 from the germline V gene are DFQATT and SNEGSKA (reference sequence). The CDR3 runs to 14 residues. J lost 2 bases, V lost 5 bases, and 5 bases had no gene match. This CDR3 is CSAGQGGTGNTIYF. The CDR3 DNA reads TGCAGTGCTGGACAGGGTGGCACTGGAAACACCATATATTTT.

This clonotype was picked up many times. The chain carries TRBV20-1 and TRBJ2-7; D is unclear. The CDR3 is made up of 15 amino acids. Trimming took off 0 bases at V and 0 bases at J, with 12 bases between the two ends. Germline-derived CDR1 and CDR2 are DFQATT and SNEGSKA (reference sequence). The CDR3 DNA sequence: TGCAGTGCTAGAGAGCGTCCCTTACCCTCCTACGAGCAGTACTTC. It translates to CSARERPLPSYEQYF.